The rows below give T cell receptor beta chains drawn from one sample of a study of HIV-infected patients and healthy controls. A single record per CDR3 protein comes from TCRdb applying MiXCR to the 5' RACE reads. Counted here are roughly 14,000 distinct CDR3 sequences, roughly 12% occurring once; the ten biggest clones make up around 42%. Material: blood, obtained during antiretroviral therapy. These TCRs come from an adult with HIV infection. The donor label of this sample is uncertain. Both conserved end residues are part of each CDR3.

V	CDR3
TRBV6-1	CASSQHMTGRTGELFF
TRBV12-3/TRBV12-4	CASSPRQGAIRGNIQYF
TRBV6-5	CASSYGGAGQPQHF
TRBV20-1	CSARFSGFKTEAFF
TRBV4-1	CASSQDSRGNQPQHF
TRBV11-2	CASSLADLAGALNEQFF
TRBV23-1	CASSQSNFGTGGGYEQYF
TRBV7-3	CASSPSAGASNEQFF
TRBV5-1	CASSLEGSFDTQYF
TRBV20-1	CSARDFQREGYEQYF
TRBV27	CASSSGASSQETQYF
TRBV5-1	CASSPQGMNTGELFF
TRBV20-1	CSASPSYNEQFF
TRBV7-9	CASSVKAGVETQYF
TRBV12-3/TRBV12-4	CASSFGQGDSPLHF
TRBV3-1	CASSQASGGAGSYNEQFF
TRBV6-4	CASRPRLAGGCDTQYF
TRBV19	CASSIPTYRNTGELFF
TRBV28	CASSPPPGFSSYNEQFF
TRBV12-3/TRBV12-4	CASSQQGFNEKLFF
TRBV29-1	CSASLGLGTGHQPQHF
TRBV20-1	CSAVGTALEEQFF
TRBV4-2	CASSQDRGVAGRRDTQYF
TRBV10-2	CASNPAGDTDTQYF
TRBV6-1	CASSARSLYKLANTGELFF
TRBV28	CASSLSGSLLSGANVLTF
TRBV7-9	CASSSRDGNYGYTF
TRBV10-3	CAISKSSGLTDTQYF
TRBV5-1	CASSRTSGGYNEQFF
TRBV6-5	CASSYSNRIPEAFF
TRBV28	CASSKQGTQYF
TRBV5-1	CASSFDRVEGELFF
TRBV28	CASSPGGDEKLFF
TRBV15	CATSRGGTSGVPYEQYF
TRBV6-6	CASSFAQIYEQYF
TRBV10-1	CASMGPNRAEAFF
TRBV28	CASSGIEKDTQYF
TRBV2	CASILAGLSYNEQFF
TRBV7-2	CASSSQREASANEQFF
TRBV12-3/TRBV12-4	CASSETGGRYEQYF
TRBV5-1	CASSLLAPHTDTQYF
TRBV24-1	CATTTGTGAYNEQFF
TRBV27	CASSYSPGGQETQYF
TRBV28	CASSGVSRLVSDTQYF
TRBV27	CASRAGTGFNEQYF
TRBV7-9	CASSARVVGQLSGAQYF
TRBV6-5	CASSYSLTRDEQYF
TRBV29-1	CSVDRGLAGDTYEQYF
TRBV9	CASSYRSSNTGELFF
TRBV28	CASSLWGPLHEQYF
TRBV2	CASSEEGPETQYF
TRBV7-8	CASSLSSRQGAYEQYF
TRBV12-3/TRBV12-4	CASSFTSGTQYF
TRBV7-2	CASSEVQGARRTEAFF
TRBV9	CASNPAGGGADTQYF